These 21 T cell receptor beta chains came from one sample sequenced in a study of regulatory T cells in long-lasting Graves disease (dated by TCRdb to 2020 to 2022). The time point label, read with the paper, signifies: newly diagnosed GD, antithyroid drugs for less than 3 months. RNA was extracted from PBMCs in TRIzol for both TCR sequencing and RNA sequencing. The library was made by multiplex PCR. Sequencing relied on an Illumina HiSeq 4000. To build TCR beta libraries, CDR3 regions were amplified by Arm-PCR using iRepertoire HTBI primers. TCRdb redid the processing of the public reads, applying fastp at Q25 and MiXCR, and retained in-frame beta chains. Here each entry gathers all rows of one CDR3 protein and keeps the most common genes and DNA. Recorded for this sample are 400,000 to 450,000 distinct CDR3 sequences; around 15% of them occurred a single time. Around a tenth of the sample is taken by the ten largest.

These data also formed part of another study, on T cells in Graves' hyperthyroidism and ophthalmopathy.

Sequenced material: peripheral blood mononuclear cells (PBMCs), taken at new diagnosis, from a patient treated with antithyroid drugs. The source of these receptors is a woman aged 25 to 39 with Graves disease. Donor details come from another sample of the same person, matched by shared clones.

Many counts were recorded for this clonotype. CDR3 protein: CSAYNLQGFIYNEQFF. The CDR3 bases are TGCAGTGCTTATAACCTACAGGGGTTTATCTACAATGAGCAGTTCTTC. The genes are TRBV20-1 and TRBJ2-1; TRBD1 agrees at 7 bases. This CDR3 has 16 residues. In germline, CDR1 is DFQATT, CDR2 SNEGSKA (reference sequence). J was trimmed by 3 bases and V by 5 bases; bases with no gene match: 13.

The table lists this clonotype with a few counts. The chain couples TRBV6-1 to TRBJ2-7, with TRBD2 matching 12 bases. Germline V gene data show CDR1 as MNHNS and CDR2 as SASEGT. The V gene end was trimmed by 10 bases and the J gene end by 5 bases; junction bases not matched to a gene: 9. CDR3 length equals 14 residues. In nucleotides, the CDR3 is TGTGCCACCGAGACTAGCGGGAGCACCAACGAGCAGTACTTC. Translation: CATETSGSTNEQYF.

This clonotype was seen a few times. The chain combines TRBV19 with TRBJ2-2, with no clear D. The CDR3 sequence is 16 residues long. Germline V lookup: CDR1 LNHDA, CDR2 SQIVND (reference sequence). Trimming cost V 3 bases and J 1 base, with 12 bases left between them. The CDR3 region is CASSMGWNRNTGELFF. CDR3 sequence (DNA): TGTGCCAGTAGTATGGGTTGGAATCGGAACACCGGGGAGCTGTTTTTT.

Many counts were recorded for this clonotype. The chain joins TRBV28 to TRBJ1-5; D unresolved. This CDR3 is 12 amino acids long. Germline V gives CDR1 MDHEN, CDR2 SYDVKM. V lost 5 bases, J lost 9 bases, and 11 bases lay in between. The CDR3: CASSTRHRPQHF. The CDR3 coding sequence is TGTGCCAGCAGTACCAGGCATCGGCCCCAGCATTTT.

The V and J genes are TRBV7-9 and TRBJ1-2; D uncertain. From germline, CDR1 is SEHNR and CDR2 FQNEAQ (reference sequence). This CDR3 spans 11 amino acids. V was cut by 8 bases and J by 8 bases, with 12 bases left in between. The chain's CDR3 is CASPSGTGYTF. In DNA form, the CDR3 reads TGTGCCAGCCCCTCCGGTACGGGCTACACCTTC.

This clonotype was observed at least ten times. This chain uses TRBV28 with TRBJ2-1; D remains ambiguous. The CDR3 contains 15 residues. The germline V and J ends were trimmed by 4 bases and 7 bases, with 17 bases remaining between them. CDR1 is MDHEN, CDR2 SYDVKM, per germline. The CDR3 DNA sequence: TGTGCCAGCAGTTACCCCCCAGGTAACCTGAATGAGCAGTTCTTC. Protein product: CASSYPPGNLNEQFF.

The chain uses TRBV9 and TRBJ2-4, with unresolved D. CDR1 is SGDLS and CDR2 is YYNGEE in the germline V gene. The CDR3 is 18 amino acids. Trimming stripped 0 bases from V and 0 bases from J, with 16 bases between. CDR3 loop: CASSVAPLGGLAKNIQYF. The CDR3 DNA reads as TGTGCCAGCAGCGTAGCCCCGCTCGGCGGCTTAGCCAAAAACATTCAGTACTTC.

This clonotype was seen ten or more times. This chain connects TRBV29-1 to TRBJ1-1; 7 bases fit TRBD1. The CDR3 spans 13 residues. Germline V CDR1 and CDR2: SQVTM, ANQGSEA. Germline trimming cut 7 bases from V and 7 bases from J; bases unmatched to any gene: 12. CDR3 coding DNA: TGCAGCGATGAGGGGAACAGGGGCAGTGAAGCTTTCTTT. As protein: CSDEGNRGSEAFF.

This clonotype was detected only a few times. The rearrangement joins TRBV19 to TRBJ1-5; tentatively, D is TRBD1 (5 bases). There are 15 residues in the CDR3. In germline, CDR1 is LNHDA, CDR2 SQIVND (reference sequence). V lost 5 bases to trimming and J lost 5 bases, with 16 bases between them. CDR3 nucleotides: TGTGCCAGTAGTGGCTTTTCTGGGGGATATCAGCCCCAGCATTTT. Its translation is CASSGFSGGYQPQHF.

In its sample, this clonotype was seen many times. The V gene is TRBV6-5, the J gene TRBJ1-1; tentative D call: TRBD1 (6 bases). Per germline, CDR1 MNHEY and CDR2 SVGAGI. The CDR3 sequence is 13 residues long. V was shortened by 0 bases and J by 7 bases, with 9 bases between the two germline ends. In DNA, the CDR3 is TGTGCCAGCAGTTACTCCAGGGGTGGTGAAGCTTTCTTT. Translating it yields CASSYSRGGEAFF.

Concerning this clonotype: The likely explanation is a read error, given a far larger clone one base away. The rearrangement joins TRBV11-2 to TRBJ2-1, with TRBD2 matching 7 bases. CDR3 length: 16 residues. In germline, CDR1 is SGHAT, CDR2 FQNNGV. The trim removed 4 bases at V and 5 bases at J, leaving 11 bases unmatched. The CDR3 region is CASSYEPGLSNNEQFF. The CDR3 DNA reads TGTGCCAGCAGCTATGAGCCGGGACTAAGTAACAATGAGCAGTTCTTC.

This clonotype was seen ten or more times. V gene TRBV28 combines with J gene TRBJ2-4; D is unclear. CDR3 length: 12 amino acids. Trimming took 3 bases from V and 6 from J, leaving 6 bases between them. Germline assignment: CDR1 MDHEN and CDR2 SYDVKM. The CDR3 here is CASSLGINIQYF. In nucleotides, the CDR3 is TGTGCCAGCAGTTTGGGGATAAACATTCAGTACTTC.

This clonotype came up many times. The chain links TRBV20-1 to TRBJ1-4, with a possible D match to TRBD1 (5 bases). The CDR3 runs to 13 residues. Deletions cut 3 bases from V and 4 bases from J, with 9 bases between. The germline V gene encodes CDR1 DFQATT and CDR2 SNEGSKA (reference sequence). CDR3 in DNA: TGCAGTGCTAGTTTAGGGGTTAATGAAAAACTGTTTTTT. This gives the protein CSASLGVNEKLFF.

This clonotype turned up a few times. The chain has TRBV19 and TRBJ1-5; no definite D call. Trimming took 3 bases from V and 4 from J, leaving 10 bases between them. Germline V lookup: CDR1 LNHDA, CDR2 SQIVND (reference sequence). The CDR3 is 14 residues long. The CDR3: CASSIRRRNQPQHF. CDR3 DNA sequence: TGTGCCAGTAGTATCCGGAGGAGAAATCAGCCCCAGCATTTT.

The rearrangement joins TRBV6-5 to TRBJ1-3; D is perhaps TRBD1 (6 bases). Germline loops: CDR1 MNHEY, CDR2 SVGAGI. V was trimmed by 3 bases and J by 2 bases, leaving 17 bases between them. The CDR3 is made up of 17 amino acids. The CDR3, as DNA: TGTGCCAGCAGTTATCTAAACCAGCCAGGGGCTGGAAACACCATATATTTT. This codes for CASSYLNQPGAGNTIYF.

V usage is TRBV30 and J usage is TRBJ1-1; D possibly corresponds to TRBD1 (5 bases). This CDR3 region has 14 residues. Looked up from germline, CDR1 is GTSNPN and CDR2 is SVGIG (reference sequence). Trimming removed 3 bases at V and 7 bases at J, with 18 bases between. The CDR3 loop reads CAWSVSTGTDEAFF. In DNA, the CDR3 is TGTGCCTGGAGCGTTTCCACCGGGACGGATGAAGCTTTCTTT.

CDR3 sequence reads: CASSSRQDGYGYTF. The CDR3 nucleotides are TGTGCCAGCAGTTCACGACAGGATGGCTATGGCTACACCTTC. The chain is built from TRBV5-4 and TRBJ1-2; TRBD1 is a possible D gene (6 bases). There are 14 residues in the CDR3. CDR1 SGHNT and CDR2 YYREEE come from the germline V gene (reference sequence). Trimming took 5 bases from V and 4 from J, leaving 15 bases between them.

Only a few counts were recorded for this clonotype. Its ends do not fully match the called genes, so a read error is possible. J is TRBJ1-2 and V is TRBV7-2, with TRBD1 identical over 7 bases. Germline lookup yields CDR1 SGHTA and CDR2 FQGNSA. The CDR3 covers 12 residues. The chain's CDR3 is CASSRDSGLNSF. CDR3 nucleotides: TGTGCCAGCAGTAGGGACAGCGGTTTAAACTCCTTC.

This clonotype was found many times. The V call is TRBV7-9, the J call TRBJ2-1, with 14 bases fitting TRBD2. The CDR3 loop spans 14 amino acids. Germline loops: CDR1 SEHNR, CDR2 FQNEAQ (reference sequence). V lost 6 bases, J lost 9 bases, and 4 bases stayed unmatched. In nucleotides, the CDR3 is TGTGCCAGCAGGAGACTAGCGGGAGGGGGTGAGCAGTTCTTC. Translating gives CASRRLAGGGEQFF.

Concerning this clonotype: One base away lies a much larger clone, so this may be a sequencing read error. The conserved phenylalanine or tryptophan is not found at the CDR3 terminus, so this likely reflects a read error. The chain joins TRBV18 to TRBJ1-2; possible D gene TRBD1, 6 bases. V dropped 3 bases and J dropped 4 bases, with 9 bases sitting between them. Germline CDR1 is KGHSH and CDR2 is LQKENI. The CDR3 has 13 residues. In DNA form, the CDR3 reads TGTGCCAGCTCACCGACAGGAACCTATGGCTACACCTCC. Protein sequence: CASSPTGTYGYTS.

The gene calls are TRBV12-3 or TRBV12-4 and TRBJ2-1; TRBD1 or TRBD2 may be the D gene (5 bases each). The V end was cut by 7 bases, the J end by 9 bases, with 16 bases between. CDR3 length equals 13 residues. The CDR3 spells CASTGDVNFEQFF. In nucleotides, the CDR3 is TGTGCCAGCACCGGGGACGTTAATTTTGAGCAGTTCTTC.